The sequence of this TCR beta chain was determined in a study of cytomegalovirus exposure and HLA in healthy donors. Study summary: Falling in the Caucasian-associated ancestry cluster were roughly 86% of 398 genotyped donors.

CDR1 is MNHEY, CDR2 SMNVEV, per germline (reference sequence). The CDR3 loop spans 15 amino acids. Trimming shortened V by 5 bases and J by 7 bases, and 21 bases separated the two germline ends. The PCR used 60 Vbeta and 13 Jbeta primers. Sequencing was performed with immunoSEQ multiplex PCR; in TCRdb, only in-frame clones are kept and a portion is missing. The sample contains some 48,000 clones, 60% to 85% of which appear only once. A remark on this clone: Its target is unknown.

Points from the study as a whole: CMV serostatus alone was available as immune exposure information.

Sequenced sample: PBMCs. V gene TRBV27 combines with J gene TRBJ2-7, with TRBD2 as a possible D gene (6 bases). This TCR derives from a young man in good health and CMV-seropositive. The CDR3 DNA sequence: TGTGCCAGCAGTCCGTGGGGGGAAAACATAGTGGAGCAGTACTTC. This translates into CASSPWGENIVEQYF.